These 12 T cell receptor beta chains share one sample of origin, sequenced in a study of T cell responses to AZD1222 COVID-19 vaccine. Some clones are missing from TCRdb's copy, which holds only in-frame ones; the method was immunoSEQ multiplex PCR. The sample gives more than 140,000 clones, 88% of which show up once; 3% to 4% is in the top ten. The sequencing used peripheral blood, collected on day 0 of MenACWY control vaccination. The source of these receptors is an adult in good health.

The V and J genes are TRBV19 and TRBJ1-4, with D possibly TRBD1 on 5 matching bases. Germline CDR1 and CDR2: LNHDA and SQIVND (reference sequence). V gave up 5 bases and J gave up 0 bases, with 10 bases separating them. This CDR3 has 15 residues. The CDR3 here is CASSSGTATNEKLFF. CDR3 bases: TGTGCCAGTAGTTCCGGGACTGCAACTAATGAAAAACTGTTTTTT.

J is TRBJ1-2 and V is TRBV6-5; a possible D gene is TRBD1 (6 bases). Trimming removed 2 bases from V and 8 bases from J, with 15 bases in between. This CDR3 region has 14 residues. Germline V gives CDR1 MNHEY, CDR2 SVGAGI. The CDR3 spells CASSYTTSGDGYTF. The CDR3 DNA follows: TGTGCCAGCAGTTACACTACTTCAGGGGACGGCTACACCTTC.

This clone was seen a handful of times. This chain joins TRBV7-2 and TRBJ1-1; D is unclear. V was cut by 7 bases and J by 7 bases, with 19 bases left in between. CDR3 length: 14 residues. The germline CDR1 and CDR2 sequences are SGHTA and FQGNSA. CDR3 DNA: TGTGCCAGCAACTCGGCATCCTCTAACGTTGAAGCTTTCTTT. The encoded protein is CASNSASSNVEAFF. Full variable domain (rest looked up from reference TRBV7-2 and TRBJ1-1): GAGVSQSPSNKVTEKGKDVELRCDPISGHTALYWYRQSLGQGLEFLIYFQGNSAPDKSGLPSDRFSAERTGGSVSTLTIQRTQQEDSAVYLCASNSASSNVEAFFGQGTRLTVV.

The rearrangement joins TRBV19 to TRBJ1-5; D ambiguous. CDR1 and CDR2 from the germline V gene are LNHDA and SQIVND (reference sequence). V was trimmed by 2 bases and J by 1 base, leaving 9 bases between them. The CDR3 has 15 amino acids. This CDR3 is CASSIWGGSNQPQHF. DNA for the CDR3: TGTGCCAGTAGTATATGGGGTGGGAGCAATCAGCCCCAGCATTTT.

The rearrangement uses TRBV5-6 and TRBJ2-3; a weak D match, TRBD2 (6 bases). V was shortened by 3 bases and J by 0 bases, with 14 bases between the two germline ends. This CDR3 contains 16 residues. In germline, CDR1 is SGHDT, CDR2 YYEEEE. For the CDR3, the DNA is TGTGCCAGCAGCTCCCGGGAGCACCGCAGCACAGATACGCAGTATTTT. Its translation is CASSSREHRSTDTQYF.

The J gene is TRBJ1-6, the V gene TRBV2; D not resolved. The CDR3 runs to 17 residues. V gave up 6 bases and J gave up 3 bases, with 18 bases separating them. CDR1 SNHLY and CDR2 FYNNEI come from the germline V gene. CDR3 protein: CASSPLAGTFYNSPLHF. CDR3 coding DNA: TGTGCCAGCAGCCCCTTGGCAGGCACGTTCTATAATTCACCCCTCCACTTT.

The CDR3 DNA reads TGCGCCAGCAGCCAAGCAACCGAGTGGCGGGGGGGCGAGACCCAGTACTTC. This encodes CASSQATEWRGGETQYF. J is TRBJ2-5 and V is TRBV4-3; TRBD2 aligns across 9 bases. The CDR3 totals 17 residues. The V segment lost 1 base and the J segment 5 bases; nucleotides outside the gene matches: 11. Germline V lookup: CDR1 LGHNA, CDR2 YSLEER.

A single count supports this clone. This chain connects TRBV4-3 to TRBJ1-2; maybe TRBD1 (6 bases). Germline-derived CDR1 and CDR2 are LGHNA and YSLEER. The CDR3 loop spans 15 amino acids. V was pared by 0 bases and J by 8 bases, with 16 bases between. CDR3 in DNA: TGCGCCAGCAGCCAAGATACAGGGACGCTATCCGGCTACACCTTC. Translating gives CASSQDTGTLSGYTF.

The V call is TRBV29-1, the J call TRBJ1-2; D perhaps matches TRBD1 (6 bases). Germline V gene sequence: CDR1 SQVTM, CDR2 ANQGSEA. The V gene lost 8 bases and the J gene lost 6 bases, with 13 bases spanning the gap. The CDR3 has 11 amino acids. CDR3 protein: CSTADSDGYTF. DNA for the CDR3: TGCAGCACCGCGGACAGTGATGGCTACACCTTC.

This sequence joins TRBV5-6 and TRBJ1-6, with D possibly matching TRBD1 (5 bases). V shed 4 bases and J shed 9 bases, with 14 bases lying between them. CDR3 length equals 14 residues. The V gene's germline CDR1 is SGHDT and CDR2 YYEEEE. The CDR3 DNA sequence: TGTGCCAGCAGCCAGGGACCACGTGGTTCACCCCTCCACTTT. Amino acids: CASSQGPRGSPLHF.

The chain links TRBV27 to TRBJ2-5; either TRBD1 or TRBD2 may fit D (6 bases each). The CDR3 is 14 residues long. Germline CDR1 MNHEY, CDR2 SMNVEV (reference sequence). V was pared by 6 bases and J by 1 base, with 12 bases between. CDR3 sequence (DNA): TGTGCCAGCAGCCAAGAGGGGGGCCAAGAGACCCAGTACTTC. Its protein product is CASSQEGGQETQYF.

The rearrangement uses TRBV30 and TRBJ2-1, with 13 bases lining up with TRBD2. The CDR3 runs 15 residues. Per the germline V gene, CDR1 is GTSNPN and CDR2 is SVGIG (reference sequence). The V and J ends lost 3 bases and 4 bases, in that order; junction bases with no gene match: 3. CDR3 sequence reads: CAWSRLAGGYNEQFF. DNA for the CDR3: TGTGCCTGGAGCCGACTAGCGGGGGGATACAATGAGCAGTTCTTC.